This TCR beta chain was captured in a study of low-dose radiotherapy and immunotherapy resistance in tumors. On the study more broadly: A dose of 1 Gy per fraction every two weeks went to Cohort 2, totaling 13 Gy over 26 weeks. Aspirin was administered orally at 300 mg daily for four cycles, commencing on cycle 1 day 1.

Alpha- and beta-chain coverage of first-strand cDNA came from TRAV- and TRBV-specific primers. It was with a constant-region primer and a V-primer adapter that TCRs were amplified over roughly 19 PCR cycles. TCRdb reprocessed the reads via MiXCR and lists one record per CDR3 protein. The profile shows 54,000 or so distinct CDR3 sequences, roughly a quarter of them singletons. Time point reported: before trial treatment. Deletions cut 3 bases from V and 8 bases from J, with 19 bases between. The germline V gene encodes CDR1 SNHLY and CDR2 FYNNEI. The CDR3 runs to 15 residues. The chain employs TRBV2 and TRBJ1-2, with D perhaps TRBD1 (6 bases). Sequences were derived from PBMCs, sampled before treatment. The receptor's source is a male donor with prostate cancer. CDR3 loop: CASSDERGALKGYTF. The CDR3 DNA follows: TGTGCCAGCAGTGACGAGCGGGGGGCGTTAAAAGGCTACACCTTC.